This note documents a single T cell receptor (beta chain) sequence. The sample originates from a study of T cell changes during pregnancy in multiple sclerosis. Using immunoSEQ multiplex PCR, the repertoire was profiled, and TCRdb retains in-frame clones only, with some absent. The sample yields some 31,000 clones, 89% seen once. The specimen was CD8+ T cells from peripheral blood mononuclear cells, collected in the third trimester of pregnancy. This clonotype was sampled from a female donor with multiple sclerosis, enrolled in a pregnancy study.

The chain's CDR3 is CASSFITRDSYNEQFF. In DNA form, the CDR3 reads TGCGCCAGCAGCTTTATTACTCGGGACAGCTACAATGAGCAGTTCTTC. The chain has TRBV5-1 and TRBJ2-1; 7 bases are shared with TRBD1. V shed 2 bases and J 3 bases; nucleotides not matched to a gene: 8. CDR1 and CDR2 (germline): SGHRS, YFSETQ. The CDR3 spans 16 residues.